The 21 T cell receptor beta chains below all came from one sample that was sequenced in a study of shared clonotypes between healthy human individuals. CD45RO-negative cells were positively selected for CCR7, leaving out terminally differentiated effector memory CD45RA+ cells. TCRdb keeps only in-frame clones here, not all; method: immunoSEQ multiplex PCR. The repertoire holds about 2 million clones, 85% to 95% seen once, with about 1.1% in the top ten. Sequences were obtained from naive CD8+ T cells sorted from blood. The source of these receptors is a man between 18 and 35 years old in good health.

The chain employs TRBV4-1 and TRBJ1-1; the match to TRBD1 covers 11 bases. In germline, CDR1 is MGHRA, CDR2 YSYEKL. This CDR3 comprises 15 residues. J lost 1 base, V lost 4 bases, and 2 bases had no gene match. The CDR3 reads CASSLGQGANTEAFF. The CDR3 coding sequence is TGCGCCAGCAGCCTAGGACAGGGGGCGAACACTGAAGCTTTCTTT.

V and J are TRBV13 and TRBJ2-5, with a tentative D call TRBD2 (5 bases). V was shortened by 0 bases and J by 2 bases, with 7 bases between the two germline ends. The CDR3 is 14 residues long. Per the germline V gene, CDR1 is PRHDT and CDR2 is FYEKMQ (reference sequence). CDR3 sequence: CASSLGAEQETQYF. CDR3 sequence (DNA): TGTGCCAGCAGCTTAGGAGCGGAACAAGAGACCCAGTACTTC.

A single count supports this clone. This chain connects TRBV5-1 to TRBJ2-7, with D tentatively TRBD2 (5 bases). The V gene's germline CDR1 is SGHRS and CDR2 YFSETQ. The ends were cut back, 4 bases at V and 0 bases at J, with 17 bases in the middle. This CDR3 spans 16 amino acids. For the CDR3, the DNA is TGCGCCAGCAGCCTCTTAGGGAGTGCGACCTCCTACGAGCAGTACTTC. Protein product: CASSLLGSATSYEQYF.

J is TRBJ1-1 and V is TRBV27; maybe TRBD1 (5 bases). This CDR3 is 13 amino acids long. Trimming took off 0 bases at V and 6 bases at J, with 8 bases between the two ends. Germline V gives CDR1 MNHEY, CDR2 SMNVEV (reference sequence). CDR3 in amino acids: CASSLSGAAEAFF. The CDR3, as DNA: TGTGCCAGCAGTTTATCTGGGGCAGCTGAAGCTTTCTTT.

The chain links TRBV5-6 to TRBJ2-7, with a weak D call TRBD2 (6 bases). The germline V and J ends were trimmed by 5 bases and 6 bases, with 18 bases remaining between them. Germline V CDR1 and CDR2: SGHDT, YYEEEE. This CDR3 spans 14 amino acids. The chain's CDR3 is CASSSQGEDPEQYF. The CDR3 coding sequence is TGTGCCAGCAGTTCCCAAGGGGAGGACCCCGAGCAGTACTTC.

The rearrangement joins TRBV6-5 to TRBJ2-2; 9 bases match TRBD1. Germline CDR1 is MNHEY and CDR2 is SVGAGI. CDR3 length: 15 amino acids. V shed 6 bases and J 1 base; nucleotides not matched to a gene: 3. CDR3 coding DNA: TGTGCCAGCAGAAGGACAGGGGAGAACACCGGGGAGCTGTTTTTT. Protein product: CASRRTGENTGELFF.

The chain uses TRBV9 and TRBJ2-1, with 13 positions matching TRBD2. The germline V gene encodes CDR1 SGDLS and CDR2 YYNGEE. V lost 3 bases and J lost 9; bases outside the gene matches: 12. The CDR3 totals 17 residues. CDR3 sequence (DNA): TGTGCCAGCAGCGGTGGACTAGCGGGAGTAAGAGGAAGTGAGCAGTTCTTC. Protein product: CASSGGLAGVRGSEQFF.

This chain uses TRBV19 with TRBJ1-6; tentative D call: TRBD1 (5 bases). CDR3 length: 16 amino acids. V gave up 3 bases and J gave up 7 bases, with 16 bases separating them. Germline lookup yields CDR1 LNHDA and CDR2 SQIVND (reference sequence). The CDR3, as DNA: TGTGCCAGTAGTATGAGGGCCAGGGCAGTCAATTCACCCCTCCACTTT. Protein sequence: CASSMRARAVNSPLHF.

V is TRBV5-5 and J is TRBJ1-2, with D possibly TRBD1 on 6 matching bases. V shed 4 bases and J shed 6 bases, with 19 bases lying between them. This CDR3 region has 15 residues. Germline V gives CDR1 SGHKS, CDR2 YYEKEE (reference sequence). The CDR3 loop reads CASSVDSVPGDGYTF. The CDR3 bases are TGTGCCAGCAGCGTGGACAGCGTACCTGGGGATGGCTACACCTTC. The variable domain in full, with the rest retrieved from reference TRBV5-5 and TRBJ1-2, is DAGVTQSPTHLIKTRGQQVTLRCSPISGHKSVSWYQQVLGQGPQFIFQYYEKEERGRGNFPDRFSARQFPNYSSELNVNALLLGDSALYLCASSVDSVPGDGYTFGSGTRLTVV.

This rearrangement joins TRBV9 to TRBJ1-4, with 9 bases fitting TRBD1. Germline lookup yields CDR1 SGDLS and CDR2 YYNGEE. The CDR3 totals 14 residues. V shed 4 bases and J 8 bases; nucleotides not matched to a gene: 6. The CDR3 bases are TGTGCCAGCAGCCCCCGACAGGGGGTAGAAAAACTGTTTTTT. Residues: CASSPRQGVEKLFF.

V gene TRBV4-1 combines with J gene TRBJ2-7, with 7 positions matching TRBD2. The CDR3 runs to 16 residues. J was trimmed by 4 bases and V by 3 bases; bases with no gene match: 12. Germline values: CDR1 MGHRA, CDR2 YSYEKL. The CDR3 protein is CASSQNPLLAAYEQYF. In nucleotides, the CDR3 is TGCGCCAGCAGCCAGAACCCCCTCCTAGCGGCGTACGAGCAGTACTTC.

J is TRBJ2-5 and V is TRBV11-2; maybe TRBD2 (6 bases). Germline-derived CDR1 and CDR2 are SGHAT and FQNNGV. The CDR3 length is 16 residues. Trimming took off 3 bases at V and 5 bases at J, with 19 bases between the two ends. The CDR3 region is CASSFPVAPGRETQYF. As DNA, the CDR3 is TGTGCCAGCAGCTTTCCCGTTGCGCCAGGGAGGGAGACCCAGTACTTC. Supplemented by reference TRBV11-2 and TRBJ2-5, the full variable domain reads EAGVAQSPRYKIIEKRQSVAFWCNPISGHATLYWYQQILGQGPKLLIQFQNNGVVDDSQLPKDRFSAERLKGVDSTLKIQPAKLEDSAVYLCASSFPVAPGRETQYFGPGTRLLVL.

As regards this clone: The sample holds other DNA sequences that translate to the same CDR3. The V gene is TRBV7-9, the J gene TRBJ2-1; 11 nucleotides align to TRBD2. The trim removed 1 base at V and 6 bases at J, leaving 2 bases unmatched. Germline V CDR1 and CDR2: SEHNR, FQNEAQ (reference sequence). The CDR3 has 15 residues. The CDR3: CASSLVGLAGNEQFF. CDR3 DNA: TGTGCCAGCAGCTTAGTAGGACTAGCGGGCAATGAGCAGTTCTTC. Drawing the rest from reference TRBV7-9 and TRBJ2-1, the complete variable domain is DTGVSQNPRHKITKRGQNVTFRCDPISEHNRLYWYRQTLGQGPEFLTYFQNEAQLEKSRLLSDRFSAERPKGSFSTLEIQRTEQGDSAMYLCASSLVGLAGNEQFFGPGTRLTVL.

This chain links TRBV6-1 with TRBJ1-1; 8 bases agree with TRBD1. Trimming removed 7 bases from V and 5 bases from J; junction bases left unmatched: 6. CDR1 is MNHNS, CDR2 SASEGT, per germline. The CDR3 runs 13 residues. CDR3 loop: CASKRQGRTEAFF. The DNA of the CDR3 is TGTGCCAGCAAGCGACAGGGGAGGACTGAAGCTTTCTTT.

The CDR3 here is CASSVSVGDTYNEQFF. Here the CDR3 DNA reads TGTGCCAGCAGCGTAAGTGTCGGGGATACCTACAATGAGCAGTTCTTC. The chain links TRBV11-3 to TRBJ2-1; D possibly corresponds to TRBD2 (5 bases). The V gene lost 5 bases and the J gene lost 2 bases, with 16 bases spanning the gap. Per the germline V gene, CDR1 is SGHNT and CDR2 is YENEEA. The length of the CDR3 is 16 residues.

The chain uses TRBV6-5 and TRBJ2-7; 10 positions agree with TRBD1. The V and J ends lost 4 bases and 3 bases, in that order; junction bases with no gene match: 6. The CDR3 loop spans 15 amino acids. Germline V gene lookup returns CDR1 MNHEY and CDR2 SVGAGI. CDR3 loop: CASSFWTGGGYEQYF. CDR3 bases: TGTGCCAGCAGTTTTTGGACAGGGGGTGGCTACGAGCAGTACTTC.

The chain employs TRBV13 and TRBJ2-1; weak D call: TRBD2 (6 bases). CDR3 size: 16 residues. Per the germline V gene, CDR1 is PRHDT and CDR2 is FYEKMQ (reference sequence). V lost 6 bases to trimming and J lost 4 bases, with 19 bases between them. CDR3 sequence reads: CASSSSDGSLYNEQFF. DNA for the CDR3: TGTGCCAGCAGTTCCTCAGACGGGAGCTTATACAATGAGCAGTTCTTC.

This CDR3 reads CASSLIGVGSYEQYF. The CDR3 DNA follows: TGTGCCAGCAGCTTAATCGGAGTCGGCTCCTACGAGCAGTACTTC. This chain links TRBV7-9 with TRBJ2-7; D ambiguous. Trimming took 2 bases from V and 0 from J, leaving 11 bases between them. This CDR3 has 15 residues. Germline V gives CDR1 SEHNR, CDR2 FQNEAQ (reference sequence).

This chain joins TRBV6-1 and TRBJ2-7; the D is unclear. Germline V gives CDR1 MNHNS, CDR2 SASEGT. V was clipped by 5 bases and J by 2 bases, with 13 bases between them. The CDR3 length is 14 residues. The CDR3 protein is CASSRLTEPYEQYF. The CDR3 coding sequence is TGTGCCAGCAGTAGATTGACTGAACCCTACGAGCAGTACTTC.

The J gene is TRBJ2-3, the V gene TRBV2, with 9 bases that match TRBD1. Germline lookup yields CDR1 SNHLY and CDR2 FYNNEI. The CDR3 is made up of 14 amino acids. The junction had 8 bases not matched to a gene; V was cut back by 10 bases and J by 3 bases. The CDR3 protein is CANKQGATTDTQYF. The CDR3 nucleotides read TGTGCCAACAAACAGGGGGCTACTACAGATACGCAGTATTTT.

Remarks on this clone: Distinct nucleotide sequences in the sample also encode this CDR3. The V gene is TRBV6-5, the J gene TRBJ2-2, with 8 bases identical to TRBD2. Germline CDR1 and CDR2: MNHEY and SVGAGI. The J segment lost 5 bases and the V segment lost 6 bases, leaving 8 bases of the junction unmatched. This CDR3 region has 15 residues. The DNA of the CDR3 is TGTGCCAGCAGCCCCGGGAGGGGAGAGACCGGGGAGCTGTTTTTT. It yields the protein CASSPGRGETGELFF.